The 18 T cell receptor beta chains below all came from one sample that was sequenced in a study of T-cell reconstitution after alpha-beta-depleted transplantation in children. General study points: One year after transplant, T-cell counts and diversity came mostly from newly produced T cells.

This sample's TCRbeta library carried unique molecular identifier barcodes. TCRdb reprocessed the PCR reads via MiXCR and lists one record per CDR3 protein. Of hundreds of thousands of distinct CDR3 sequences listed, 7.5% to 9% are singletons. These TCRs are of unknown antigen specificity. The sequenced sample was peripheral blood, obtained 360 days after TCRalphabeta/CD19-depleted stem cell transplant. Receptors were obtained from a female patient between 2 and 15 years old who had a stem cell transplant for Fanconi anemia, so the T cells may come from the graft donor.

This clonotype appeared a few times. The chain recombines TRBV7-3 with TRBJ2-5, with 7 bases lining up with TRBD1. Germline V lookup: CDR1 SGHTA, CDR2 FQGTGA. Losses at the gene ends were 4 bases for V and 4 bases for J; bases not matched to a gene: 6. CDR3 length: 14 residues. The CDR3 reads CASSSGTATETQYF. The CDR3 DNA is TGTGCCAGCAGCTCCGGGACAGCGACAGAGACCCAGTACTTC. Full variable domain (outside the CDR3, taken from reference TRBV7-3 and TRBJ2-5): GAGVSQTPSNKVTEKGKYVELRCDPISGHTALYWYRQSLGQGPEFLIYFQGTGAADDSGLPNDRFFAVRPEGSVSTLKIQRTERGDSAVYLCASSSGTATETQYFGPGTRLLVL.

In this sample, this clonotype turned up many times. This chain joins TRBV20-1 and TRBJ1-2, with a weak D call TRBD1 (5 bases). The germline gives CDR1 DFQATT, CDR2 SNEGSKA (reference sequence). V dropped 6 bases and J dropped 2 bases, with 16 bases sitting between them. The CDR3 has 14 amino acids. The CDR3 loop reads CSAERTGPNYGYTF. As DNA, the CDR3 is TGCAGTGCGGAAAGGACGGGGCCGAACTATGGCTACACCTTC.

This clonotype was detected ten times or more. V usage is TRBV5-1 and J usage is TRBJ2-3, with 7 bases that match TRBD2. There are 17 residues in the CDR3. J lost 2 bases, V lost 4 bases, and 13 bases had no gene match. Germline-derived CDR1 and CDR2 are SGHRS and YFSETQ. Here the CDR3 DNA reads TGCGCCAGCAGCCCAAGGACTAGTGCGGATTACACAGATACGCAGTATTTT. Encoded protein: CASSPRTSADYTDTQYF.

This clonotype showed up many times. The gene calls are TRBV29-1 and TRBJ2-1; 8 bases are shared with TRBD2. Germline V CDR1 and CDR2: SQVTM, ANQGSEA. This CDR3 is 13 amino acids long. The V and J ends lost 1 base and 9 bases, in that order; junction bases with no gene match: 5. In nucleotides, the CDR3 is TGCAGCGTTGAAGGAGCGGGAGTGTTTGAGCAGTTCTTC. Residues: CSVEGAGVFEQFF.

Many counts were recorded for this clonotype. CDR3 amino acids: CASSSPGTSGSYEQYF. The DNA of the CDR3 is TGTGCCAGCAGTTCTCCCGGGACTAGCGGTTCCTACGAGCAGTACTTC. The V gene is TRBV6-5, the J gene TRBJ2-7; 11 nucleotides match TRBD2. V dropped 4 bases and J dropped 1; count of bases not matched to a gene: 6. The germline V gene encodes CDR1 MNHEY and CDR2 SVGAGI. The CDR3 sequence is 16 residues long.

This clonotype was recorded many times. The chain carries TRBV5-1 and TRBJ2-7; D is unresolved. In germline, CDR1 is SGHRS, CDR2 YFSETQ. V lost 0 bases and J lost 6, with 10 bases in between. This CDR3 has 13 residues. The CDR3: CASSLDIRREQYF. The CDR3 nucleotides are TGCGCCAGCAGCTTGGATATCAGGCGCGAGCAGTACTTC.

This clonotype was recorded many times. V usage is TRBV25-1 and J usage is TRBJ1-5; D is ambiguous. Trimming cost V 4 bases and J 8 bases, with 15 bases left between them. The germline V gene has CDR1 MGHDK and CDR2 SYGVNS. The CDR3 totals 14 residues. This CDR3 is CASSGTAGTEPQHF. The CDR3 DNA reads as TGTGCCAGCAGTGGGACCGCGGGTACGGAGCCCCAGCATTTT.

This clonotype was recorded at least ten times. The chain couples TRBV28 to TRBJ1-1; the match to TRBD1 covers 9 bases. Germline V CDR1 and CDR2: MDHEN, SYDVKM. V trimming: 7 bases; J trimming: 4 bases; junction bases outside the gene matches: 16. The CDR3 spans 17 residues. The CDR3 loop reads CASISKLGTGYSTEAFF. The CDR3 coding sequence is TGTGCCAGCATTTCAAAGTTGGGGACAGGGTACAGCACTGAAGCTTTCTTT.

The rearrangement joins TRBV3-1 to TRBJ1-1, with unresolved D. Germline V gene lookup returns CDR1 LGHDT and CDR2 YNNKEL (reference sequence). V lost 4 bases, J lost 8 bases, and 8 bases lay in between. The CDR3 spans 11 residues. The CDR3 DNA reads TGTGCCAGCAGCCTTCTAGGGGAAGCTTTCTTT. Its protein product is CASSLLGEAFF.

Only a few counts were recorded for this clonotype. The rearrangement joins TRBV18 to TRBJ2-5; D ambiguous. Between the trimmed V and J ends, which lost 0 bases and 1 base, there was a span of 9 bases. Germline assignment: CDR1 KGHSH and CDR2 LQKENI. This CDR3 spans 15 amino acids. The CDR3 spells CASSPPEALQETQYF. CDR3 nucleotide sequence: TGTGCCAGCTCACCACCGGAAGCTCTCCAAGAGACCCAGTACTTC. Full variable domain (remainder filled in from reference TRBV18 and TRBJ2-5): NAGVMQNPRHLVRRRGQEARLRCSPMKGHSHVYWYRQLPEEGLKFMVYLQKENIIDESGMPKERFSAEFPKEGPSILRIQQVVRGDSAAYFCASSPPEALQETQYFGPGTRLLVL.

This clonotype was counted a few times. CDR3 nucleotide sequence: TGTGCCACCAGCACCTTAGGACTAGTCACCCCAGCTTTCTTT. Translated, it gives CATSTLGLVTPAFF. The chain uses TRBV15 and TRBJ1-1; no clear D gene. Looked up from germline, CDR1 is LNHNV and CDR2 is YYDKDF (reference sequence). The CDR3 runs 14 residues. V was cut by 4 bases and J by 10 bases, with 19 bases left in between.

This clonotype was seen repeatedly, ten times or more. The V and J genes are TRBV7-2 and TRBJ2-7; 9 bases fit TRBD2. The CDR3 consists of 15 residues. The V segment lost 5 bases and the J segment 0 bases; nucleotides outside the gene matches: 5. Per the germline V gene, CDR1 is SGHTA and CDR2 is FQGNSA. CDR3 nucleotide sequence: TGTGCCAGCAGCGCTAGCGGGGCCAGCTCCTACGAGCAGTACTTC. Protein sequence: CASSASGASSYEQYF. Looking up the rest from reference TRBV7-2 and TRBJ2-7 gives the full variable domain: GAGVSQSPSNKVTEKGKDVELRCDPISGHTALYWYRQSLGQGLEFLIYFQGNSAPDKSGLPSDRFSAERTGGSVSTLTIQRTQQEDSAVYLCASSASGASSYEQYFGPGTRLTVT.

In its sample, this clonotype was seen many times. This chain joins TRBV9 and TRBJ2-3; D possibly matches TRBD1 or TRBD2 (6 bases each). V was pared by 1 base and J by 4 bases, with 13 bases between. The V gene's germline CDR1 is SGDLS and CDR2 YYNGEE. The length of the CDR3 is 15 residues. This CDR3 is CASSVWGALADTQYF. CDR3 in DNA: TGTGCCAGCAGCGTATGGGGGGCCCTGGCAGATACGCAGTATTTT.

Many counts were recorded for this clonotype. J is TRBJ1-5 and V is TRBV29-1; D is ambiguous. Germline CDR1 is SQVTM and CDR2 is ANQGSEA. V lost 4 bases and J lost 3, with 10 bases in between. There are 13 residues in the CDR3. CDR3 residues: CSVGGSYNQPQHF. The DNA of the CDR3 is TGCAGCGTTGGAGGGTCGTACAATCAGCCCCAGCATTTT.

This clonotype was seen many times. V usage is TRBV5-5 and J usage is TRBJ1-1; D call uncertain. Germline V gives CDR1 SGHKS, CDR2 YYEKEE (reference sequence). The CDR3 is 15 amino acids. With 9 bases removed from V and 0 bases from J, the gap between germline ends came to 18 bases. The CDR3 DNA reads as TGTGCCACCGCGGGCCATCAAACCATGAACACTGAAGCTTTCTTT. Amino acid sequence: CATAGHQTMNTEAFF. The full variable domain, with the rest looked up from reference TRBV5-5 and TRBJ1-1, is DAGVTQSPTHLIKTRGQQVTLRCSPISGHKSVSWYQQVLGQGPQFIFQYYEKEERGRGNFPDRFSARQFPNYSSELNVNALLLGDSALYLCATAGHQTMNTEAFFGQGTRLTVV.

This clonotype was picked up many times. The chain couples TRBV10-3 to TRBJ2-3; no clear D. CDR1 is ENHRY and CDR2 is SYGVKD in the germline V gene. Trimming took 2 bases from V and 3 from J, leaving 3 bases between them. This CDR3 has 12 residues. CDR3 sequence: CAISEMTDTQYF. For the CDR3, the DNA is TGTGCCATCAGTGAGATGACAGATACGCAGTATTTT.

This clonotype occurred many times. V and J are TRBV4-1 and TRBJ2-5, with 10 positions matching TRBD2. CDR3 length: 14 amino acids. In germline, CDR1 is MGHRA, CDR2 YSYEKL. V lost 4 bases to trimming and J lost 5 bases; unmatched junction nucleotides: 4. CDR3 in amino acids: CASSPLAGKETQYF. The CDR3 DNA is TGCGCCAGCAGCCCACTAGCGGGAAAGGAGACCCAGTACTTC.

V and J are TRBV4-2 and TRBJ2-1; 10 bases are shared with TRBD1. Trimming cost V 0 bases and J 8 bases; bases outside gene matches: 10. The CDR3 runs 17 residues. From germline, CDR1 is LGHNA and CDR2 YNFKEQ. CDR3 nucleotides: TGTGCCAGCAGCCAAGAGCAGCGGGGACAGGGGATACATGAGCAGTTCTTC. Its protein product is CASSQEQRGQGIHEQFF.